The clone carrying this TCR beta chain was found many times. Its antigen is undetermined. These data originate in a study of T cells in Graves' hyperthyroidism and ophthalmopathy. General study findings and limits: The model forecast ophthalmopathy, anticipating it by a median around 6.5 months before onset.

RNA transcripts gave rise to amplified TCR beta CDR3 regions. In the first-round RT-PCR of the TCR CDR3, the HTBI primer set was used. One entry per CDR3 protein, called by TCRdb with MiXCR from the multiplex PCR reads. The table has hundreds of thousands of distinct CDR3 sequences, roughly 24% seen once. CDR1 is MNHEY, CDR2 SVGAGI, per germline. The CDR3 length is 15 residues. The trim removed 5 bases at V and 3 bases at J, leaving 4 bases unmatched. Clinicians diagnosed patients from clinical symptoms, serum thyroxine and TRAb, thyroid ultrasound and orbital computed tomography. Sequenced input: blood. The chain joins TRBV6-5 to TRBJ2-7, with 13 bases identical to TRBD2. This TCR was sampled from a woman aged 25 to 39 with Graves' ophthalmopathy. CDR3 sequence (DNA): TGTGCCAGCAGTAGGACTAGCGGGGGAAACTACGAGCAGTACTTC. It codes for CASSRTSGGNYEQYF.